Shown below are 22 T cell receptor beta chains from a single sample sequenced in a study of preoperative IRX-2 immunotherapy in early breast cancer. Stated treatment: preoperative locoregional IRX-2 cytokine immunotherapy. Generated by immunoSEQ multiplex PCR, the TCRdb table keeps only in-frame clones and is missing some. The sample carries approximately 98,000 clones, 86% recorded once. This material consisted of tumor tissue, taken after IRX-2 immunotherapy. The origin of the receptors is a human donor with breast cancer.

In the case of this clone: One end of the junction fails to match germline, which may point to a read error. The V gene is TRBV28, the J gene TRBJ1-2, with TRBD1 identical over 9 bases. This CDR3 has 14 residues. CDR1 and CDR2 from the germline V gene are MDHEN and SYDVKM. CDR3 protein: CASSQGQGLWGYTF. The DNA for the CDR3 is TGTGCCAGCAGTCAGGGACAGGGTCTCTGGGGCTACACCTTT.

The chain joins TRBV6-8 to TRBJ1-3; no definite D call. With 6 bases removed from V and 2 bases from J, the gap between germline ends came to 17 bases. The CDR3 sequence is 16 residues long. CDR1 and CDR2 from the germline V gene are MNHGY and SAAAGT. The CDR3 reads CASRETPNVPGNTIYF. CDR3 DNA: TGTGCCAGCAGAGAGACTCCCAATGTTCCTGGAAACACCATATATTTT.

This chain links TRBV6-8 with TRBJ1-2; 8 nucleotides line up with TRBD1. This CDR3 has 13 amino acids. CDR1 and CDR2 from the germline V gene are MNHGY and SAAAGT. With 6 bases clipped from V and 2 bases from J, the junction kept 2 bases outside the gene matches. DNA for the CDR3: TGTGCCAGCAGGGACAGGGCCAACTATGGCTACACCTTC. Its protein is CASRDRANYGYTF.

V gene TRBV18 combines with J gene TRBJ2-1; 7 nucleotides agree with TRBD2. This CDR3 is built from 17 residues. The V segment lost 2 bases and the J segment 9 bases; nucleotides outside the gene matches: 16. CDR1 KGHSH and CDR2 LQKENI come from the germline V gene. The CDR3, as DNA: TGTGCCAGCTCACCATCGGCAGCAGGGAGGGCTCCGGGTGAGCAGTTCTTC. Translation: CASSPSAAGRAPGEQFF.

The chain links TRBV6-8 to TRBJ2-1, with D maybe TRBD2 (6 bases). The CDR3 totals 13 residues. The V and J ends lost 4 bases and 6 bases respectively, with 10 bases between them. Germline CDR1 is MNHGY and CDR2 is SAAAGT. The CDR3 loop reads CASSSVAANEQFF. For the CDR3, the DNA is TGTGCCAGCAGTTCGGTAGCGGCCAATGAGCAGTTCTTC.

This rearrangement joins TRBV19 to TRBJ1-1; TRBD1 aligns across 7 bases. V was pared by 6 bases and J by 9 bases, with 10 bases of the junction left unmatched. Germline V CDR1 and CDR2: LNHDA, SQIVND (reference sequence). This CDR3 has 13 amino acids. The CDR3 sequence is CASRQDRLYQAFF. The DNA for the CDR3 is TGTGCCAGTAGACAGGACAGGCTATATCAAGCTTTCTTT.

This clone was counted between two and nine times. The DNA of the CDR3 is TGCGCCAGCAGCTTGGGGGGGACTAGCGGGAGGTCCTACGAGCAGTACTTC. This gives the protein CASSLGGTSGRSYEQYF. The chain uses TRBV5-1 and TRBJ2-7; 15 bases are shared with TRBD2. V dropped 0 bases and J dropped 1; count of bases not matched to a gene: 2. Germline-derived CDR1 and CDR2 are SGHRS and YFSETQ. CDR3 length equals 17 residues.

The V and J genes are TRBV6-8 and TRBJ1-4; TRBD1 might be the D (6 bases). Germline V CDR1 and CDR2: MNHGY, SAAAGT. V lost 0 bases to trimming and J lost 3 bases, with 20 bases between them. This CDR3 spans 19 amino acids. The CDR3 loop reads CASSYSKGWGADANEKLFF. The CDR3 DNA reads TGTGCCAGCAGTTACTCGAAGGGATGGGGGGCGGATGCTAATGAAAAACTGTTTTTT.

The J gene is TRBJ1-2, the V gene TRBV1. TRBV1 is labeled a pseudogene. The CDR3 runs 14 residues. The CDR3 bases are TGCGCCAGCAGCCAAGATGGAGGGTACTATGGCTACACCTTC. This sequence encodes CASSQDGGYYGYTF.

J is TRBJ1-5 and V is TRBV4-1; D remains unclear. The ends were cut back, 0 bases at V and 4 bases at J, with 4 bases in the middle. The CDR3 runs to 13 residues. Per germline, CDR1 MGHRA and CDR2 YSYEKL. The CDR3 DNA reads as TGCGCCAGCAGCCAAGACCTGAATCAGCCCCAGCATTTT. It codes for CASSQDLNQPQHF.

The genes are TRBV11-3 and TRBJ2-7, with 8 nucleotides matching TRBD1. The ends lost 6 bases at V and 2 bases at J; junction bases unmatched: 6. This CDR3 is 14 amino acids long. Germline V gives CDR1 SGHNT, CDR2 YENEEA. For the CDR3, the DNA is TGTGCCAGCAGTGGCTCAGGGGGCCCCTACGAGCAGTACTTC. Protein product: CASSGSGGPYEQYF.

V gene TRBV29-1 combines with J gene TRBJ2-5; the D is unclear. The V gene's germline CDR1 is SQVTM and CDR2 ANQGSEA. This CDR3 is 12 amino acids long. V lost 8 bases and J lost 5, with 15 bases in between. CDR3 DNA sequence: TGCAGCTCCGGAGACCTCGATGAGACCCAGTACTTC. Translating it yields CSSGDLDETQYF.

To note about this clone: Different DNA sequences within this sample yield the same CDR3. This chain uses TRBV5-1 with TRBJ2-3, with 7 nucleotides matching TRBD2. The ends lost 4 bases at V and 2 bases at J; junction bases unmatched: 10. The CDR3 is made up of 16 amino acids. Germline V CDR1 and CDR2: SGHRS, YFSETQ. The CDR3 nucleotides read TGCGCCAGCAGCCTGGGTCTAGCGGAACACACAGATACGCAGTATTTT. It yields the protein CASSLGLAEHTDTQYF.

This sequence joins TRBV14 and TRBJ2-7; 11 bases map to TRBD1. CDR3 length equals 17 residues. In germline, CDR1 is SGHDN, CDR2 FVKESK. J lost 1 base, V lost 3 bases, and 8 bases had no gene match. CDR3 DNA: TGTGCCAGCAGCCAGGGGGGACAGGGGGTAATATCCTACGAGCAGTACTTC. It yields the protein CASSQGGQGVISYEQYF.

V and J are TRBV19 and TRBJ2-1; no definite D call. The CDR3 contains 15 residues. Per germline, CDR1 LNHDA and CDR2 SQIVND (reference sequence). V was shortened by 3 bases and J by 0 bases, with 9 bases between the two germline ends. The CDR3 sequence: CASSISEISYNEQFF. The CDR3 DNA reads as TGTGCCAGTAGTATCTCAGAAATCTCCTACAATGAGCAGTTCTTC.

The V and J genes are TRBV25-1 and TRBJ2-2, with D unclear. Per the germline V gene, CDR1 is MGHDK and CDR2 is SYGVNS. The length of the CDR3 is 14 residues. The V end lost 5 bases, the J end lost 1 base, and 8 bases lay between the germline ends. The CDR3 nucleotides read TGTGCCAGCAGTAGACCTGGGAACACCGGGGAGCTGTTTTTT. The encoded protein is CASSRPGNTGELFF.

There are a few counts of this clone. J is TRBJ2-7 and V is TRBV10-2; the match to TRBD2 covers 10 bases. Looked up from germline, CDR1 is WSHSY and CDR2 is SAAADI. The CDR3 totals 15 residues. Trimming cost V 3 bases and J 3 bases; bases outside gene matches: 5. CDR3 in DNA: TGCGCCAGCAGTGACGCTAGCGGGAGTAGCTACGAGCAGTACTTC. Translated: CASSDASGSSYEQYF.

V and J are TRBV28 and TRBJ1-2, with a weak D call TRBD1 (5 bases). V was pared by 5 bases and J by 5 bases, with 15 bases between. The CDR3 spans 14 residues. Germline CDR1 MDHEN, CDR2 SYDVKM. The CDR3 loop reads CASSQLAGRYGYTF. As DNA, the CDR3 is TGTGCCAGCAGTCAACTGGCAGGGAGGTATGGCTACACCTTC.

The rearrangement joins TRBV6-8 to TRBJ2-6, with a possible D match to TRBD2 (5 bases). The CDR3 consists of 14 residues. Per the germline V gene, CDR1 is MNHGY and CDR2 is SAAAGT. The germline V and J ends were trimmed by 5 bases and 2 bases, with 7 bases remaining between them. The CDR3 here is CASSRRAGANVLTF. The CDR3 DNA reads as TGTGCCAGCAGTAGGCGGGCTGGGGCCAACGTCCTGACTTTC.

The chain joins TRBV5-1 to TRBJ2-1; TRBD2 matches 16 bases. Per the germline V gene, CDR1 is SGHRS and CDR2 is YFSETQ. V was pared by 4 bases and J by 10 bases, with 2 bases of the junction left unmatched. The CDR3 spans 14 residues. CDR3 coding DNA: TGCGCCAGCAGCCCGGGACTAGCGGGAGGGGAGCAGTTCTTC. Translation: CASSPGLAGGEQFF.

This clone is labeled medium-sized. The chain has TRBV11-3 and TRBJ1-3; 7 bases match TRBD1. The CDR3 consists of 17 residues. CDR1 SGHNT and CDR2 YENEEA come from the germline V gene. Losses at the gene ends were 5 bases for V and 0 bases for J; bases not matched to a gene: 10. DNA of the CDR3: TGTGCCAGCAGCCCAAACCGGGACAGATACTCTGGAAACACCATATATTTT. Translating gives CASSPNRDRYSGNTIYF.

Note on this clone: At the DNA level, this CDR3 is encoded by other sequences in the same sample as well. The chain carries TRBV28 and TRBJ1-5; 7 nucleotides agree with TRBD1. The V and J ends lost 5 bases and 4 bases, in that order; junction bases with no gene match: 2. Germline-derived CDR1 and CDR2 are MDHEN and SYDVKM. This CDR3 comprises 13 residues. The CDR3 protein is CASSLTGNQPQHF. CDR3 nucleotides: TGTGCCAGCAGTCTGACAGGGAATCAGCCCCAGCATTTT.